Shown below are 23 T cell receptor beta chains from a single sample sequenced in a study of shared clonotypes between healthy human individuals (dated by TCRdb to the early 2020s). The library was obtained by the immunoSEQ multiplex PCR assay. The clones in this table, taken by TCRdb from immuneACCESS, are in-frame only. Not every clone is retained; where verified, under half of the shortfall comes from an unresolved V gene, and the cause of the rest is unknown. The sample profile shows approximately 500,000 clones; over 75% of them were found once. The ten most abundant clones make up more than 9.5% of the sample. The sample consisted of PBMCs. All receptors come from a woman in her 40s in good health. Some clones in this sample may be carry-over from other donors' samples.

V is TRBV30 and J is TRBJ2-5; D possibly corresponds to TRBD2 (7 bases). This CDR3 is built from 12 residues. Trimming took off 5 bases at V and 8 bases at J, with 15 bases between the two ends. Germline lookup yields CDR1 GTSNPN and CDR2 SVGIG (reference sequence). CDR3 bases: TGTGCCTGGCTTAGGGGGGGACCTACCCAGTACTTC. Its protein product is CAWLRGGPTQYF.

This chain joins TRBV7-3 and TRBJ2-1; weak D call: TRBD2 (6 bases). The CDR3 consists of 15 residues. From germline, CDR1 is SGHTA and CDR2 FQGTGA. The V and J ends lost 3 bases and 4 bases respectively, with 13 bases between them. CDR3 sequence reads: CASSFEGLDYNEQFF. The CDR3 coding sequence is TGTGCCAGCAGCTTCGAGGGACTCGATTACAATGAGCAGTTCTTC.

This chain connects TRBV7-2 to TRBJ2-1, with D unresolved. The CDR3 is made up of 15 amino acids. CDR1 SGHTA and CDR2 FQGNSA come from the germline V gene. Between the trimmed V and J ends, which lost 6 bases and 1 base, there was a span of 13 bases. The CDR3 reads CASRFELGSYNEQFF. CDR3 DNA sequence: TGTGCCAGCAGGTTTGAGCTAGGGTCCTACAATGAGCAGTTCTTC. Filled out from reference TRBV7-2 and TRBJ2-1, the complete variable domain reads GAGVSQSPSNKVTEKGKDVELRCDPISGHTALYWYRQSLGQGLEFLIYFQGNSAPDKSGLPSDRFSAERTGGSVSTLTIQRTQQEDSAVYLCASRFELGSYNEQFFGPGTRLTVL.

The CDR3 coding sequence is TGTGCCAGCAGTCGGGTCCAAGCCGAGCAGTACTTC. Its translation is CASSRVQAEQYF. This chain connects TRBV6-6 to TRBJ2-7; D is undetermined. This CDR3 contains 12 residues. CDR1 is MNHNY, CDR2 SVGAGI, per germline (reference sequence). Trimming stripped 5 bases from V and 6 bases from J, with 11 bases between.

This clone occurred a few times. The CDR3 DNA reads as TGTGCCAGCAGCTCCCGAGCGGGAGCCCCCTACGAGCAGTACTTC. Translation gives CASSSRAGAPYEQYF. The V call is TRBV6-1, the J call TRBJ2-7, with 8 bases lining up with TRBD2. V dropped 6 bases and J dropped 2; count of bases not matched to a gene: 9. Germline CDR1 and CDR2: MNHNS and SASEGT. There are 15 residues in the CDR3.

This clone was seen just once. A far larger clone is a single base away, which makes a read error likely. The J gene is TRBJ2-2, the V gene TRBV4-3; TRBD2 aligns across 9 bases. CDR1 LGHNA and CDR2 YSLEER come from the germline V gene. The CDR3 is made up of 16 amino acids. The DNA of the CDR3 is TGCGCCAGCGGCCAAGTTAGCGGGAGAGGCACCGGGGAGCTGTTTTTT. Translation gives CASGQVSGRGTGELFF.

The chain has TRBV29-1 and TRBJ2-4; D remains unclear. Trimming took 5 bases from V and 0 from J, leaving 11 bases between them. The V gene's germline CDR1 is SQVTM and CDR2 ANQGSEA. The CDR3 extends over 14 amino acids. CDR3 loop: CSVLDLLAKNIQYF. In DNA, the CDR3 is TGCAGCGTTTTAGACCTTCTAGCCAAAAACATTCAGTACTTC.

In the case of this clone: The likely explanation is a read error, given a far larger clone one base away. This same CDR3 is encoded by further DNA sequences in the sample. The V and J genes are TRBV14 and TRBJ2-4; 8 positions agree with TRBD1. The CDR3 spans 14 residues. The trim removed 4 bases at V and 8 bases at J, leaving 7 bases unmatched. CDR1 is SGHDN and CDR2 is FVKESK in the germline V gene. The CDR3 DNA follows: TGTGCCAGCAGCCCTGGGACAGGTAGGGACATTCAGTACTTC. Its protein is CASSPGTGRDIQYF.

The chain joins TRBV4-2 to TRBJ2-3; 9 nucleotides line up with TRBD2. CDR1 and CDR2 (germline): LGHNA, YNFKEQ. With 1 base clipped from V and 0 bases from J, the junction kept 2 bases outside the gene matches. This CDR3 is built from 16 residues. In DNA, the CDR3 is TGTGCCAGCAGCCAAGCGCTAGCGGGAAGCACAGATACGCAGTATTTT. Translating gives CASSQALAGSTDTQYF.

This chain links TRBV7-6 with TRBJ2-1; TRBD2 aligns across 8 bases. CDR1 and CDR2 from the germline V gene are SGHVS and FNYEAQ. This CDR3 comprises 16 residues. Trimming removed 1 base from V and 5 bases from J; junction bases left unmatched: 7. The CDR3 reads CASSLVPGTSNNEQFF. CDR3 nucleotide sequence: TGTGCCAGCAGCTTAGTGCCCGGGACTAGTAACAATGAGCAGTTCTTC.

The V and J genes are TRBV7-8 and TRBJ2-4, with 12 bases aligning to TRBD1. V was pared by 5 bases and J by 0 bases, with 2 bases of the junction left unmatched. This CDR3 is built from 16 residues. The germline CDR1 and CDR2 sequences are SGHVS and FQNEAQ. The CDR3 loop is CASSRGQGAAKNIQYF. For the CDR3, the DNA is TGTGCCAGCAGCCGGGGACAGGGGGCAGCCAAAAACATTCAGTACTTC.

V gene TRBV7-6 combines with J gene TRBJ1-1; D call uncertain. This CDR3 region has 15 residues. Germline V gene lookup returns CDR1 SGHVS and CDR2 FNYEAQ. V shed 5 bases and J shed 5 bases, with 18 bases lying between them. CDR3 sequence: CASSPREGSGTEAFF. The CDR3 DNA is TGTGCCAGCAGCCCGCGGGAGGGATCGGGGACTGAAGCTTTCTTT.

The chain combines TRBV28 with TRBJ1-2; 10 bases are a match to TRBD1. V was pared by 6 bases and J by 7 bases, with 11 bases of the junction left unmatched. Germline lookup yields CDR1 MDHEN and CDR2 SYDVKM. The CDR3 has 15 amino acids. For the CDR3, the DNA is TGTGCCAGCAGATCCGAAGACAGGGGGCTTCCTGGCTACACCTTC. Amino acids: CASRSEDRGLPGYTF.

The table lists this clone with a count of one. CDR3 in amino acids: CASSLNADRGHGELFF. The CDR3 coding sequence is TGTGCCAGCAGCTTAAATGCGGACCGCGGCCACGGGGAGCTGTTTTTT. This sequence joins TRBV7-3 and TRBJ2-2; D ambiguous. CDR1 and CDR2 from the germline V gene are SGHTA and FQGTGA. Trimming left V 1 base short and J 7 bases short, with 16 bases between. There are 16 residues in the CDR3.

This clone was seen ten or more times. Other DNA variants within this sample encode the same CDR3. This sequence joins TRBV27 and TRBJ2-1, with 8 bases aligning to TRBD1. This CDR3 contains 15 residues. Germline loops: CDR1 MNHEY, CDR2 SMNVEV (reference sequence). V dropped 4 bases and J dropped 6; count of bases not matched to a gene: 8. The CDR3 is CASSSDTGQANEQFF. The CDR3 nucleotides read TGTGCCAGCAGTTCAGATACGGGACAGGCCAATGAGCAGTTCTTC.

This clone was recorded a few times. The chain carries TRBV6-7 and TRBJ2-2, with 10 positions matching TRBD2. TRBV6-7 is an ORF, and what it does is uncertain. V gave up 0 bases and J gave up 6 bases; unmatched junction bases: 10. This CDR3 is built from 18 residues. The CDR3 bases are TGTGCCAGCAGTTACTCGAGCCCCCTAGCGGGAGTTGCCGGGGAGCTGTTTTTT. As protein: CASSYSSPLAGVAGELFF.

This clone was observed a few times. The J gene is TRBJ1-3, the V gene TRBV5-4; 8 positions match TRBD1. After removal of 4 bases from V and 4 bases from J, the junction contained 16 bases not matched to a gene. CDR1 is SGHNT and CDR2 is YYREEE in the germline V gene (reference sequence). The CDR3 extends over 18 amino acids. CDR3 nucleotide sequence: TGTGCCAGCAGCCTCGGACAGGGCGGATTCAATATGGGAAACACCATATATTTT. It yields the protein CASSLGQGGFNMGNTIYF.

This chain links TRBV4-2 with TRBJ2-6; 10 bases line up with TRBD2. The CDR3 is 18 amino acids. Germline V gene lookup returns CDR1 LGHNA and CDR2 YNFKEQ. The V and J ends lost 4 bases and 0 bases, in that order; junction bases with no gene match: 6. The DNA of the CDR3 is TGTGCCAGCAGCCGTAATCTAGCGGGGGACTCTGGGGCCAACGTCCTGACTTTC. Its translation: CASSRNLAGDSGANVLTF.

The chain couples TRBV30 to TRBJ2-3, with 11 positions matching TRBD2. Trimming at V came to 0 bases and at J to 2 bases, leaving 7 bases not matched to a gene. CDR3 size: 17 residues. In germline, CDR1 is GTSNPN, CDR2 SVGIG (reference sequence). The CDR3 DNA reads TGTGCCTGGAGTGTAATTAGGACTAGCGGGCACACAGATACGCAGTATTTT. The encoded protein is CAWSVIRTSGHTDTQYF. Full variable domain (rest looked up from reference TRBV30 and TRBJ2-3): SQTIHQWPATLVQPVGSPLSLECTVEGTSNPNLYWYRQAAGRGLQLLFYSVGIGQISSEVPQNLSASRPQDRQFILSSKKLLLSDSGFYLCAWSVIRTSGHTDTQYFGPGTRLTVL.

In the case of this clone: Just one base apart from a much larger clone, this may be a read error. The chain links TRBV9 to TRBJ2-1, with 7 bases that match TRBD2. Per the germline V gene, CDR1 is SGDLS and CDR2 is YYNGEE. This CDR3 has 15 residues. The chain's CDR3 is CAGSAAGAPNNEQFF. The CDR3 coding sequence is TGTGCCGGCAGCGCCGCGGGAGCGCCCAACAATGAGCAGTTCTTC.

On this clone itself: A far larger clone is off by one base, so a read error is likely. The V gene is TRBV30, the J gene TRBJ1-2; no reliable D call. The CDR3 runs to 13 residues. CDR1 and CDR2 (germline): GTSNPN, SVGIG (reference sequence). The CDR3 reads CAWSEMTHYDYTF. CDR3 sequence (DNA): TGTGCCTGGAGTGAGATGACTCACTATGACTACACCTTC.

This chain uses TRBV5-1 with TRBJ2-7; D is possibly TRBD2 (6 bases). This CDR3 has 14 residues. V was cut by 4 bases and J by 0 bases, with 11 bases left in between. Per germline, CDR1 SGHRS and CDR2 YFSETQ. CDR3 coding DNA: TGCGCCAGCAGCCCGTGGGGACTCTCCTACGAGCAGTACTTC. This sequence encodes CASSPWGLSYEQYF.

V is TRBV5-1 and J is TRBJ2-2; D remains unclear. Trimming pared 2 bases from V and 0 bases from J, leaving 5 bases between. Germline CDR1 reads SGHRS; CDR2 reads YFSETQ. The CDR3 runs to 14 residues. In nucleotides, the CDR3 is TGCGCCAGCAGCTTAGGCTCGAACACCGGGGAGCTGTTTTTT. As protein: CASSLGSNTGELFF.